This TCR beta chain appears in the sequencing data of a study of T cells in Graves' hyperthyroidism and ophthalmopathy. This clonotype was counted ten times or more. From RNA transcripts, TCR beta CDR3 regions were amplified. The HTBI set primed first-round TCR CDR3 RT-PCR. TCRdb redid the calling of the multiplex PCR reads with MiXCR, one entry per CDR3 protein. The sample records approximately 710,000 distinct CDR3 sequences, 15% to 20% being singletons. Per germline, CDR1 LNHDA and CDR2 SQIVND (reference sequence). CDR3 size: 18 residues. V was pared by 5 bases and J by 0 bases, with 20 bases between.

Sample: blood. The receptor was isolated from a man aged 50-59 years with Graves' hyperthyroidism. The chain links TRBV19 to TRBJ1-5; D is ambiguous. The CDR3 here is CASSSGRTATYSNQPQHF. CDR3 DNA sequence: TGTGCCAGTAGTTCAGGACGGACTGCGACTTATAGCAATCAGCCCCAGCATTTT.